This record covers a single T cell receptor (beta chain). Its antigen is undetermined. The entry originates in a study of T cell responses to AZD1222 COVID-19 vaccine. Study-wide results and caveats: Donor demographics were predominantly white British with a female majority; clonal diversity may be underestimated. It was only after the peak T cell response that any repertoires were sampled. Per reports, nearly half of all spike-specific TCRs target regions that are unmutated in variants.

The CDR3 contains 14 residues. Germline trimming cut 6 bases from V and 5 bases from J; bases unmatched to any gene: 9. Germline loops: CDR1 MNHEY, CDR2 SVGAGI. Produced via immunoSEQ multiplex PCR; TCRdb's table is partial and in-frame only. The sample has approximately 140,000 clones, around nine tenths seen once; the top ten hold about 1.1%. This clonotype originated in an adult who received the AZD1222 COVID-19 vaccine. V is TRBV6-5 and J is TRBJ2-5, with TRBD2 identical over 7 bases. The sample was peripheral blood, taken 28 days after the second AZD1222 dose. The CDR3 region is CASRGRGQRETQYF. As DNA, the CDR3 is TGTGCCAGCAGGGGGAGGGGCCAAAGGGAGACCCAGTACTTC.